There are many counts of the clone carrying this T cell receptor beta chain. What it binds is not known. Other nucleotide sequences from this sample produce the same CDR3. Germline V lookup: CDR1 SGHTA, CDR2 FQGNSA. CDR3 size: 12 residues. V was clipped by 5 bases and J by 5 bases, with 9 bases between them. This record comes from a study of beta chain features in type 1 diabetes. Study findings and constraints: The study found moderately but significantly shorter TCRB CDR3s in all four CD4+ subsets of Type 1 diabetes patients.

Expressed TCRB transcripts were sequenced because the entire RNA isolate underwent reverse transcription. Samples of naive, central memory and regulatory T cells yielded a mean of about 3.7 million reads. Method: immunoSEQ multiplex PCR; TCRdb's copy keeps in-frame clones and lacks some. This table has more than 300,000 clones, roughly 9% appearing once. The sample consisted of central memory CD4+ T cells from blood. The receptor was isolated from a man between 25 and 39 years old with type 1 diabetes. The rearrangement joins TRBV7-2 to TRBJ2-5; D not resolved. CDR3 sequence reads: CASSAQRETQYF. For the CDR3, the DNA is TGTGCCAGCAGCGCCCAAAGGGAGACCCAGTACTTC.